The 27 T cell receptor beta chains presented below share a single source sample, sequenced in a study of CD8+CD57+ T cells in acquired aplastic anemia. Patients sequenced had flow cytometry evidence of CD8+CD57+ cell expansion. Profiling of TCR beta VDJ combinations and CDR3 sequences used genomic DNA as template. A single record per CDR3 protein comes from TCRdb applying MiXCR to the reads. The sample contains just over 200,000 distinct CDR3 sequences, 50% to 70% of which appear only once. Sequencing was performed on sorted CD4+, CD8+, or CD8+CD57+ T cells (not recorded which) from PBMCs. The receptors stem from a human donor with aplastic anemia.

The rearrangement links TRBV2 to TRBJ2-5, with 8 bases matching TRBD1. Germline CDR1 SNHLY, CDR2 FYNNEI. The CDR3 runs 17 residues. J lost 2 bases, V lost 2 bases, and 10 bases had no gene match. CDR3 sequence reads: CASSEPLGDRGQETQYF. The CDR3 coding sequence is TGTGCCAGCAGTGAACCCCTCGGAGACAGGGGACAAGAGACCCAGTACTTC.

The V and J genes are TRBV5-4 and TRBJ2-7, with a tentative D call TRBD2 (5 bases). This CDR3 spans 13 amino acids. Germline lookup yields CDR1 SGHNT and CDR2 YYREEE (reference sequence). The V end was cut by 2 bases, the J end by 4 bases, with 10 bases between. The CDR3 bases are TGTGCCAGCAGCTTCGGGGTTATGTACGAGCAGTACTTC. This translates into CASSFGVMYEQYF.

The chain recombines TRBV19 with TRBJ2-3, with TRBD2 identical over 12 bases. V dropped 6 bases and J dropped 6; count of bases not matched to a gene: 7. Germline lookup yields CDR1 LNHDA and CDR2 SQIVND (reference sequence). The CDR3 has 15 residues. The CDR3 nucleotides are TGTGCCAGTAGCCTAGCGGGGGGGCCTGGTGATACGCAGTATTTT. Residues: CASSLAGGPGDTQYF. The full variable domain, completed using reference TRBV19 and TRBJ2-3, is DGGITQSPKYLFRKEGQNVTLSCEQNLNHDAMYWYRQDPGQGLRLIYYSQIVNDFQKGDIAEGYSVSREKKESFPLTVTSAQKNPTAFYLCASSLAGGPGDTQYFGPGTRLTVL.

V gene TRBV20-1 combines with J gene TRBJ1-6; D call uncertain. CDR3 length: 12 residues. The germline V gene encodes CDR1 DFQATT and CDR2 SNEGSKA (reference sequence). Written as DNA, the CDR3 is TGCACAGCCGGTAGTCAAGCTTCACCCCTCCACTTT. Translating it yields CTAGSQASPLHF.

The rearrangement uses TRBV20-1 and TRBJ1-2; 7 bases map to TRBD1. J was trimmed by 6 bases and V by 1 base; bases with no gene match: 2. The CDR3 contains 12 residues. From germline, CDR1 is DFQATT and CDR2 SNEGSKA (reference sequence). The CDR3 region has the DNA TGCAGTGCTAGAGTAACAGGGGATGGCTACACCTTC. Protein sequence: CSARVTGDGYTF.

The chain recombines TRBV15 with TRBJ2-7; D remains unclear. Germline assignment: CDR1 LNHNV and CDR2 YYDKDF (reference sequence). V was trimmed by 0 bases and J by 3 bases, leaving 9 bases between them. The CDR3 has 14 residues. The CDR3 nucleotides read TGTGCCACCAGCAGAGACGCCATCGACTACGAGCAGTACTTC. This sequence encodes CATSRDAIDYEQYF.

The V gene is TRBV19, the J gene TRBJ2-7; possibly TRBD2 for D (5 bases). This CDR3 spans 14 amino acids. V was clipped by 6 bases and J by 2 bases, with 14 bases between them. Germline CDR1 LNHDA, CDR2 SQIVND (reference sequence). In DNA, the CDR3 is TGTGCCAGTAGCTTCGCGGGCGCAGCCTACGAGCAGTACTTC. As protein: CASSFAGAAYEQYF.

This chain links TRBV20-1 with TRBJ2-6; TRBD1 matches at 8 bases. V was pared by 3 bases and J by 1 base, with 8 bases of the junction left unmatched. Germline values: CDR1 DFQATT, CDR2 SNEGSKA (reference sequence). The CDR3 contains 17 residues. The DNA for the CDR3 is TGCAGTGCTAGTCGACAGGGGTCTGGTTCTGGGGCCAACGTCCTGACTTTC. This sequence encodes CSASRQGSGSGANVLTF.

A few counts support this clonotype. J is TRBJ2-7 and V is TRBV7-3; weak D call: TRBD1 (6 bases). Germline CDR1 SGHTA, CDR2 FQGTGA. The CDR3 is 15 amino acids. Trimming shortened V by 4 bases and J by 2 bases, and 15 bases separated the two germline ends. The DNA for the CDR3 is TGTGCCAGCAGCTCCGGACTGGGACAAACCTACGAGCAGTACTTC. This translates into CASSSGLGQTYEQYF. Supplemented by reference TRBV7-3 and TRBJ2-7, the full variable domain reads GAGVSQTPSNKVTEKGKYVELRCDPISGHTALYWYRQSLGQGPEFLIYFQGTGAADDSGLPNDRFFAVRPEGSVSTLKIQRTERGDSAVYLCASSSGLGQTYEQYFGPGTRLTVT.

For the CDR3, the DNA is TGTGCCAGCATTGGGTTTTCGGACTACGAGCAGTACTTC. Its protein product is CASIGFSDYEQYF. V and J are TRBV2 and TRBJ2-7; no clear D. The CDR3 loop spans 13 amino acids. Trimming stripped 7 bases from V and 3 bases from J, with 13 bases between. Germline V gene data show CDR1 as SNHLY and CDR2 as FYNNEI. The entire variable domain, with the rest obtained from reference TRBV2 and TRBJ2-7, is as follows: EPEVTQTPSHQVTQMGQEVILRCVPISNHLYFYWYRQILGQKVEFLVSFYNNEISEKSEIFDDQFSVERPDGSNFTLKIRSTKLEDSAMYFCASIGFSDYEQYFGPGTRLTVT.

V gene TRBV12-3 or TRBV12-4 combines with J gene TRBJ2-7, with unresolved D. The CDR3 consists of 12 residues. V lost 6 bases and J 4 bases, leaving 10 bases between the germline ends. CDR3: CASSRLWYEQYF. The CDR3 coding sequence is TGTGCCAGCAGCCGACTCTGGTACGAGCAGTACTTC.

The chain combines TRBV14 with TRBJ2-3; 8 nucleotides agree with TRBD2. Germline CDR1 and CDR2: SGHDN and FVKESK. The junction had 11 bases not matched to a gene; V was cut back by 3 bases and J by 0 bases. The CDR3 contains 18 residues. The CDR3 is CASSQRSEREWSTDTQYF. As DNA, the CDR3 is TGTGCCAGCAGCCAGCGGAGTGAGCGGGAGTGGAGCACAGATACGCAGTATTTT.

This clonotype appeared once. V usage is TRBV7-9 and J usage is TRBJ2-1, with TRBD2 matching 13 bases. Germline loops: CDR1 SEHNR, CDR2 FQNEAQ (reference sequence). The V segment lost 5 bases and the J segment 13 bases; nucleotides outside the gene matches: 8. This CDR3 spans 14 amino acids. This CDR3 reads CASSLGLAGVFQFF. The CDR3 DNA is TGTGCCAGCAGCCTCGGACTAGCGGGGGTTTTTCAGTTCTTC.

The chain uses TRBV7-2 and TRBJ1-2; unclear D gene. The germline V gene has CDR1 SGHTA and CDR2 FQGNSA. V was pared by 5 bases and J by 6 bases, with 10 bases between. This CDR3 has 12 amino acids. Written as DNA, the CDR3 is TGTGCCAGCAGCCCCGACACGAATGGCTACACCTTC. Translated: CASSPDTNGYTF. Full variable domain (remainder filled in from reference TRBV7-2 and TRBJ1-2): GAGVSQSPSNKVTEKGKDVELRCDPISGHTALYWYRQSLGQGLEFLIYFQGNSAPDKSGLPSDRFSAERTGGSVSTLTIQRTQQEDSAVYLCASSPDTNGYTFGSGTRLTVV.

This clonotype was counted many times. The chain couples TRBV20-1 to TRBJ1-6, with a possible D match to TRBD1 (6 bases). The length of the CDR3 is 11 residues. Germline V gives CDR1 DFQATT, CDR2 SNEGSKA (reference sequence). Trimming took off 5 bases at V and 15 bases at J, with 14 bases between the two ends. The CDR3: CSAPQGVSLHF. The CDR3 DNA follows: TGCAGTGCTCCACAGGGTGTAAGCCTCCACTTT.

The chain joins TRBV7-3 to TRBJ2-1; D might be TRBD2 (6 bases). Germline CDR1 reads SGHTA; CDR2 reads FQGTGA. Trimming pared 5 bases from V and 2 bases from J, leaving 13 bases between. This CDR3 region has 15 residues. The CDR3 sequence: CASSVAELTYNEQFF. The CDR3 coding sequence is TGTGCCAGCAGCGTAGCGGAATTGACCTACAATGAGCAGTTCTTC. Full variable domain (rest looked up from reference TRBV7-3 and TRBJ2-1): GAGVSQTPSNKVTEKGKYVELRCDPISGHTALYWYRQSLGQGPEFLIYFQGTGAADDSGLPNDRFFAVRPEGSVSTLKIQRTERGDSAVYLCASSVAELTYNEQFFGPGTRLTVL.

This chain joins TRBV7-2 and TRBJ1-2; D remains ambiguous. Germline assignment: CDR1 SGHTA and CDR2 FQGNSA. The CDR3 has 13 residues. Trimming took off 1 base at V and 6 bases at J, with 9 bases between the two ends. The CDR3 loop is CASSLGGLNGYTF. CDR3 nucleotide sequence: TGTGCCAGCAGCTTAGGGGGATTGAATGGCTACACCTTC.

The table lists this clonotype with many counts. The chain is built from TRBV5-6 and TRBJ2-4; no clear D gene. Germline-derived CDR1 and CDR2 are SGHDT and YYEEEE. This CDR3 has 15 amino acids. The germline V and J ends were trimmed by 0 bases and 1 base, with 8 bases remaining between them. The CDR3 coding sequence is TGTGCCAGCAGCTTGGGACTCTCCGCCAAAAACATTCAGTACTTC. It yields the protein CASSLGLSAKNIQYF.

This clonotype is a singleton in its sample. The chain uses TRBV20-1 and TRBJ2-1; possibly TRBD1 for D (6 bases). Between the trimmed V and J ends, which lost 4 bases and 6 bases, there was a span of 10 bases. This CDR3 spans 12 amino acids. Germline-derived CDR1 and CDR2 are DFQATT and SNEGSKA (reference sequence). The chain's CDR3 is CSATTGLNEQFF. The CDR3 DNA follows: TGCAGTGCTACGACAGGCCTCAATGAGCAGTTCTTC.

V and J are TRBV7-6 and TRBJ2-7, with 15 bases matching TRBD2. CDR3 length: 15 amino acids. The J segment lost 4 bases and the V segment lost 4 bases, leaving 2 bases of the junction unmatched. Germline V gives CDR1 SGHVS, CDR2 FNYEAQ. CDR3 in DNA: TGTGCCAGCAGCTACGGACTAGCGGGAGGGTACGAGCAGTACTTC. Translated, it gives CASSYGLAGGYEQYF.

The V and J genes are TRBV10-1 and TRBJ2-7; the match to TRBD1 covers 11 bases. CDR3 size: 15 residues. CDR1 is WNHNN, CDR2 SYGVQD, per germline (reference sequence). Trimming cost V 2 bases and J 3 bases; bases outside gene matches: 3. The chain's CDR3 is CASSEGTGGFYEQYF. The DNA of the CDR3 is TGCGCCAGCAGTGAGGGGACAGGGGGATTCTACGAGCAGTACTTC.

The chain carries TRBV4-2 and TRBJ2-7; 15 nucleotides line up with TRBD2. The CDR3 is made up of 18 amino acids. CDR1 is LGHNA and CDR2 is YNFKEQ in the germline V gene. V lost 0 bases and J lost 5; bases outside the gene matches: 8. The CDR3 is CASSQERGLAGGRNEQYF. For the CDR3, the DNA is TGTGCCAGCAGCCAAGAGCGTGGACTAGCGGGGGGGCGTAACGAGCAGTACTTC.

The chain recombines TRBV27 with TRBJ2-5, with D perhaps matching TRBD1 (6 bases). From germline, CDR1 is MNHEY and CDR2 SMNVEV (reference sequence). This CDR3 has 14 residues. Trimming removed 9 bases at V and 4 bases at J, with 18 bases between. CDR3: CASRTLAGAETQYF. The CDR3, as DNA: TGTGCCAGTCGGACCCTGGCAGGGGCAGAGACCCAGTACTTC.

The sample holds a few counts of this clonotype. The rearrangement uses TRBV24-1 and TRBJ1-6, with no clear D. The CDR3 has 14 residues. Trimming stripped 1 base from V and 8 bases from J, with 8 bases between. CDR1 KGHDR and CDR2 SFDVKD come from the germline V gene. CDR3 coding DNA: TGTGCCACCAGTGATTTCGCAGGCCATTCACCCCTCCACTTT. Translating gives CATSDFAGHSPLHF.

Details on this clonotype: A much larger clone lies one base from this, so it may be a read error. The chain is built from TRBV15 and TRBJ2-7, with 7 bases identical to TRBD1. The junction had 11 bases not matched to a gene; V was cut back by 1 base and J by 2 bases. The CDR3 extends over 17 amino acids. Germline loops: CDR1 LNHNV, CDR2 YYDKDF (reference sequence). The CDR3 region is CATSRGEAQGVTYEQYF. The CDR3 DNA sequence: TGTGCCACCAGCAGAGGGGAAGCGCAGGGGGTTACCTACGAGCAGTACTTC.

The chain uses TRBV29-1 and TRBJ1-2; 9 bases are shared with TRBD1. The trim removed 6 bases at V and 8 bases at J, leaving 34 bases unmatched. The CDR3 length is 21 residues. Germline CDR1 is SQVTM and CDR2 is ANQGSEA. The CDR3 DNA reads TGCAGCGTGTGGACAGTTGTAACATTGTGGGGACAGGGAGAAATGTTTGAGGGCTACACCTTC. This codes for CSVWTVVTLWGQGEMFEGYTF.

The genes are TRBV10-3 and TRBJ1-1; D uncertain. With 8 bases removed from V and 8 bases from J, the gap between germline ends came to 12 bases. The germline CDR1 and CDR2 sequences are ENHRY and SYGVKD. This CDR3 region has 11 residues. This chain's CDR3 is CAISRESEAFF. The CDR3 DNA is TGTGCCATCTCGAGAGAATCGGAAGCTTTCTTT.